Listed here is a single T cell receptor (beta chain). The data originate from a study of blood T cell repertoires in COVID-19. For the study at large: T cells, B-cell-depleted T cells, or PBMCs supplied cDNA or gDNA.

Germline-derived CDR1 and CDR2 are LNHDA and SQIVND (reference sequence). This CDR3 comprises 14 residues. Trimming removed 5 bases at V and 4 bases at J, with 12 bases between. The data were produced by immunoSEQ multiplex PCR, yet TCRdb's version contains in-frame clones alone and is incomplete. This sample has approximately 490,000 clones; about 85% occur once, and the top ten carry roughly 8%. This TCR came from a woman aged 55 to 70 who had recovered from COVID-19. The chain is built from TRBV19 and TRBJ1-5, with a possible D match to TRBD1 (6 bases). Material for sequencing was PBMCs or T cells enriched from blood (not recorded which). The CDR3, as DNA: TGTGCCAGTAGTGCAATGACAGGAAATCAGCCCCAGCATTTT. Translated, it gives CASSAMTGNQPQHF.